Reported below is one T cell receptor (beta chain). These data belong to a study of blood T cell repertoires in COVID-19. The CDR3 spans 14 residues. Germline CDR1 and CDR2: MDHEN and SYDVKM. With 2 bases clipped from V and 2 bases from J, the junction kept 1 base outside the gene matches. Sequencing used immunoSEQ multiplex PCR; TCRdb keeps in-frame clones, though not all of them. The table lists about 110,000 clones, over 60% of them singletons. The receptor was isolated from a man between 65 and 85 years old with acute or convalescent COVID-19. Sequences were obtained from peripheral blood. The genes are TRBV28 and TRBJ1-2, with 8 bases fitting TRBD1. The DNA for the CDR3 is TGTGCCAGCAGTTTACCAGGGGGCAACTATGGCTACACCTTC. Translation gives CASSLPGGNYGYTF.